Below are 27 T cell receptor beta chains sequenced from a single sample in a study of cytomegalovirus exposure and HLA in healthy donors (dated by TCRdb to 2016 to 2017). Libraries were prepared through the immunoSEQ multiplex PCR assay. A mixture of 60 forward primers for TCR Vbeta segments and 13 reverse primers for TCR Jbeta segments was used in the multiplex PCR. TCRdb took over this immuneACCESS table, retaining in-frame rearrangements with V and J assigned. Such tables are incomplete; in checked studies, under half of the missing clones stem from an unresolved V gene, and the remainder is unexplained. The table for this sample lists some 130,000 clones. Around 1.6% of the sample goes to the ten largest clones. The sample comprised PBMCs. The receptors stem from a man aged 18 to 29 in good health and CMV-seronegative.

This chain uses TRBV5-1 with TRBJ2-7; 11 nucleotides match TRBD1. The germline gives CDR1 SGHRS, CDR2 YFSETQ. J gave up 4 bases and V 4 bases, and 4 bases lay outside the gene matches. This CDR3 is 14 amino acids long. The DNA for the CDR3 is TGCGCCAGCAGCGCGGACAGGGGGCGGTACGAGCAGTACTTC. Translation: CASSADRGRYEQYF.

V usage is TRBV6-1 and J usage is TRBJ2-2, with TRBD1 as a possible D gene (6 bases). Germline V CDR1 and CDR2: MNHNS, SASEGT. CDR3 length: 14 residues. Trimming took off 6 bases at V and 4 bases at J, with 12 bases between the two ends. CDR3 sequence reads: CASRSRGSTGELFF. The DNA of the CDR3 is TGTGCCAGCAGAAGCAGGGGTAGCACCGGGGAGCTGTTTTTT.

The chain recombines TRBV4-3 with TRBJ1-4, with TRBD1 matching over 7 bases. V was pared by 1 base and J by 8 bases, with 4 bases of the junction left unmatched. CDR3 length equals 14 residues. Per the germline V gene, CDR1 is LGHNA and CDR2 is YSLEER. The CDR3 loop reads CASSQGQGREKLFF. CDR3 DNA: TGCGCCAGCAGCCAAGGACAGGGTCGGGAAAAACTGTTTTTT.

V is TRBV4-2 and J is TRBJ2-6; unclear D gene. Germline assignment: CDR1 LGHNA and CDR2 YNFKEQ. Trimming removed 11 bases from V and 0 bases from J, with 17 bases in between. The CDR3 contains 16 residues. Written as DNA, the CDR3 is TGTGCCGCCCGAACCGGAGCGCTCTCTGGGGCCAACGTCCTGACTTTC. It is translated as CAARTGALSGANVLTF.

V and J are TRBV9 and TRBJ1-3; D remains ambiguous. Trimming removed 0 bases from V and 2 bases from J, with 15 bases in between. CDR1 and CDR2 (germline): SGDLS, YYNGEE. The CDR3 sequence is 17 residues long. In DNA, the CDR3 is TGTGCCAGCAGCGTAGTCGAGGGCGGGTCGGCTGGAAACACCATATATTTT. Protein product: CASSVVEGGSAGNTIYF. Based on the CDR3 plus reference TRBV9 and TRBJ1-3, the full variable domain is DSGVTQTPKHLITATGQRVTLRCSPRSGDLSVYWYQQSLDQGLQFLIQYYNGEERAKGNILERFSAQQFPDLHSELNLSSLELGDSALYFCASSVVEGGSAGNTIYFGEGSWLTVV.

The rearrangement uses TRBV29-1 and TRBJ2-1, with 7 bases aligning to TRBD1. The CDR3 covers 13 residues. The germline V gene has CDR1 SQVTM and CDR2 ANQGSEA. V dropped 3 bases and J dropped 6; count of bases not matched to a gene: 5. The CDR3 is CSVESDRANEQFF. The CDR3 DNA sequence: TGCAGCGTTGAGTCCGACAGGGCCAATGAGCAGTTCTTC.

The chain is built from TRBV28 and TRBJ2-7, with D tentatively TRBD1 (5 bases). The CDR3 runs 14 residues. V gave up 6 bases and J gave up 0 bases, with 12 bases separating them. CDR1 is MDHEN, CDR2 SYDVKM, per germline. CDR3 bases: TGTGCCAGCAGATGGTCTCAGGGCTCCTACGAGCAGTACTTC. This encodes CASRWSQGSYEQYF. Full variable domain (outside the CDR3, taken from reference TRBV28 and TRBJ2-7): DVKVTQSSRYLVKRTGEKVFLECVQDMDHENMFWYRQDPGLGLRLIYFSYDVKMKEKGDIPEGYSVSREKKERFSLILESASTNQTSMYLCASRWSQGSYEQYFGPGTRLTVT.

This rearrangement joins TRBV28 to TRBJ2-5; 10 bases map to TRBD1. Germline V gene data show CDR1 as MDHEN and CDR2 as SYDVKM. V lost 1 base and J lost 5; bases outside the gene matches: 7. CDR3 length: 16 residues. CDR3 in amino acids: CASSLLGTGAGETQYF. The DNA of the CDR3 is TGTGCCAGCAGTTTATTAGGGACAGGGGCCGGGGAGACCCAGTACTTC.

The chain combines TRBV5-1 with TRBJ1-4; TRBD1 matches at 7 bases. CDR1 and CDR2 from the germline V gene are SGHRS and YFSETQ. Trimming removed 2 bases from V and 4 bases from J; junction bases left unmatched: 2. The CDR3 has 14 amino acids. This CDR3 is CASSFQGVNEKLFF. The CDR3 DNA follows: TGCGCCAGCAGCTTTCAGGGGGTTAATGAAAAACTGTTTTTT.

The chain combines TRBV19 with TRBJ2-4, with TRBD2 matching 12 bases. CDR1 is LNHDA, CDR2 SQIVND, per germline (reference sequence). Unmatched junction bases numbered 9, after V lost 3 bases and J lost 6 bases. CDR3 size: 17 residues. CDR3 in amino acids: CASSIYSLAGGLNIQYF. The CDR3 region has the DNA TGTGCCAGTAGTATCTACTCACTAGCGGGAGGCTTAAACATTCAGTACTTC.

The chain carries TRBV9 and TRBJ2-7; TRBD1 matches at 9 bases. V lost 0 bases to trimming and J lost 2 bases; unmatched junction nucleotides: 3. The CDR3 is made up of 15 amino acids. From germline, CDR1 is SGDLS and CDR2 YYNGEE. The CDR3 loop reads CASSVATGGPYEQYF. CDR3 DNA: TGTGCCAGCAGCGTAGCGACAGGGGGTCCCTACGAGCAGTACTTC.

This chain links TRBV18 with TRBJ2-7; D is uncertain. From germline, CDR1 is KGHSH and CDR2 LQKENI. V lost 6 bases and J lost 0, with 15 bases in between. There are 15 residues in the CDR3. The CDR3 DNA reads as TGTGCCAGCTCGCCGACCGGAGAGAGCTCCTACGAGCAGTACTTC. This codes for CASSPTGESSYEQYF.

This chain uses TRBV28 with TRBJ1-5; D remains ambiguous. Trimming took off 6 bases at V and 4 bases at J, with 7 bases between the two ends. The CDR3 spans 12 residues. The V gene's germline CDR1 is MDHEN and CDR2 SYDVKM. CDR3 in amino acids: CASRRNNQPQHF. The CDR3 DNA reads TGTGCCAGCAGGAGAAATAATCAGCCCCAGCATTTT.

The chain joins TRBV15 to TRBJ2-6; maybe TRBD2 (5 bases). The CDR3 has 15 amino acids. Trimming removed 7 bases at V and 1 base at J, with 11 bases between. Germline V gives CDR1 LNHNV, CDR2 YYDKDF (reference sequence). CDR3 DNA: TGTGCCACCACCCCAGGAGGATCTGGGGCCAACGTCCTGACTTTC. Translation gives CATTPGGSGANVLTF.

Here the CDR3 reads CASSVAPNRGPAFF. In nucleotides, the CDR3 is TGTGCCAGCAGCGTAGCCCCAAACAGGGGGCCGGCTTTCTTT. This chain connects TRBV9 to TRBJ1-1; TRBD1 matches at 9 bases. The CDR3 is made up of 14 amino acids. V shed 0 bases, J shed 11 bases, and the junction held 8 bases outside the gene matches. Germline V gene lookup returns CDR1 SGDLS and CDR2 YYNGEE.

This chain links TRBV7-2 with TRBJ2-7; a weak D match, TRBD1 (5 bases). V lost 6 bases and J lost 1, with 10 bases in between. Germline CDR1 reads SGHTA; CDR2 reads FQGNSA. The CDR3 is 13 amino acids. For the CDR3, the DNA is TGTGCCAGCAGATTTGGACATTCCTACGAGCAGTACTTC. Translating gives CASRFGHSYEQYF.

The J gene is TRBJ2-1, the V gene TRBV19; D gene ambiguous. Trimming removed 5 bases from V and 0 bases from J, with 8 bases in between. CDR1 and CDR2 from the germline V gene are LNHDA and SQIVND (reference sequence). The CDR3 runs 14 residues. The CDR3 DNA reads TGTGCCAGTAGTCCCCTCAGCTCCTACAATGAGCAGTTCTTC. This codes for CASSPLSSYNEQFF.

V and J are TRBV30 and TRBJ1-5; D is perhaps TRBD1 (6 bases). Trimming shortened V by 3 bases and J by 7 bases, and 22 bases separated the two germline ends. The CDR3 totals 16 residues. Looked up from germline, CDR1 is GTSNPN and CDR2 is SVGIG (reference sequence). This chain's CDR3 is CAWSLPPGGTLQPQHF. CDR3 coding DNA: TGTGCCTGGAGCCTACCCCCGGGGGGGACATTACAGCCCCAGCATTTT. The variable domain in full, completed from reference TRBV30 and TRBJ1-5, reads SQTIHQWPATLVQPVGSPLSLECTVEGTSNPNLYWYRQAAGRGLQLLFYSVGIGQISSEVPQNLSASRPQDRQFILSSKKLLLSDSGFYLCAWSLPPGGTLQPQHFGDGTRLSIL.

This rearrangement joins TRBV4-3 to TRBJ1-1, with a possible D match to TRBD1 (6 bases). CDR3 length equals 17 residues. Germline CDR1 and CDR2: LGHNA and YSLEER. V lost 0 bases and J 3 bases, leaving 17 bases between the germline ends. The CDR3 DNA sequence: TGCGCCAGCAGCCAAGATAGACGGGGGGCTGAGTACACTGAAGCTTTCTTT. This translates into CASSQDRRGAEYTEAFF.

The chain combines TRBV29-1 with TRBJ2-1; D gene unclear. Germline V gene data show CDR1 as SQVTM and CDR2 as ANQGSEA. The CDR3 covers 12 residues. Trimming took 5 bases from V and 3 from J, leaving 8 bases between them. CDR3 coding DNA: TGCAGCGTTCATGAGAACTACAATGAGCAGTTCTTC. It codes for CSVHENYNEQFF.

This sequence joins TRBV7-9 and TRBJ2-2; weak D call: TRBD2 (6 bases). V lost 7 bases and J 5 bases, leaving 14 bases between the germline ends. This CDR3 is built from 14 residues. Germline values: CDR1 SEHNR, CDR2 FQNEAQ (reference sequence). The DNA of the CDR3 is TGTGCCAGCATCCCCTCGGGGGTGACCGGGGAGCTGTTTTTT. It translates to CASIPSGVTGELFF.

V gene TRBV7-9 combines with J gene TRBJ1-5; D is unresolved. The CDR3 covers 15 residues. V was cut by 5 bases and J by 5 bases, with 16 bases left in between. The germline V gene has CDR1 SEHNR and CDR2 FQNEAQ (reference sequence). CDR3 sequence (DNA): TGTGCCAGCAGCCTAATTGGAGGAGCTCATCAGCCCCAGCATTTT. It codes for CASSLIGGAHQPQHF.

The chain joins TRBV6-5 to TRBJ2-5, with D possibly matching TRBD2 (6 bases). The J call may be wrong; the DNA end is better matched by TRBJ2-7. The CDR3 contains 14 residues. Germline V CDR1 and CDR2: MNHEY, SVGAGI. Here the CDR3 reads CASKRGADSYEQYF. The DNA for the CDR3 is TGTGCCAGCAAGCGCGGGGCCGACTCCTACGAGCAGTACTTC.

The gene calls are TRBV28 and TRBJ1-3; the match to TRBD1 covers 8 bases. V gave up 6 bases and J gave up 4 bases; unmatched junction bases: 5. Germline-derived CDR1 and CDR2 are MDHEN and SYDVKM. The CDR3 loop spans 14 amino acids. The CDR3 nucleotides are TGTGCCAGCAGGGACAGGGTTTGGGGAAACACCATATATTTT. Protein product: CASRDRVWGNTIYF. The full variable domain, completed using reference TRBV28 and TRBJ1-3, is DVKVTQSSRYLVKRTGEKVFLECVQDMDHENMFWYRQDPGLGLRLIYFSYDVKMKEKGDIPEGYSVSREKKERFSLILESASTNQTSMYLCASRDRVWGNTIYFGEGSWLTVV.

CDR3 residues: CASSGQKNTEAFF. In nucleotides, the CDR3 is TGTGCCAGCTCGGGACAAAAGAACACTGAAGCTTTCTTT. V gene TRBV18 combines with J gene TRBJ1-1; D might be TRBD1 (6 bases). Germline CDR1 reads KGHSH; CDR2 reads LQKENI. The length of the CDR3 is 13 residues. The ends were cut back, 6 bases at V and 1 base at J, with 9 bases in the middle.

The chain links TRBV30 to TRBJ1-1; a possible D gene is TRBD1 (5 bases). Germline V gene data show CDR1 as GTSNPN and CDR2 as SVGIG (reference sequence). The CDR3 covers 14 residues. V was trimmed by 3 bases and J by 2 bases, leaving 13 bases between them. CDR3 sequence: CAWRLAGKNTEAFF. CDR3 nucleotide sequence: TGTGCCTGGAGGTTGGCAGGGAAAAACACTGAAGCTTTCTTT. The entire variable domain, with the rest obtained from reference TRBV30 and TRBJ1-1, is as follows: SQTIHQWPATLVQPVGSPLSLECTVEGTSNPNLYWYRQAAGRGLQLLFYSVGIGQISSEVPQNLSASRPQDRQFILSSKKLLLSDSGFYLCAWRLAGKNTEAFFGQGTRLTVV.

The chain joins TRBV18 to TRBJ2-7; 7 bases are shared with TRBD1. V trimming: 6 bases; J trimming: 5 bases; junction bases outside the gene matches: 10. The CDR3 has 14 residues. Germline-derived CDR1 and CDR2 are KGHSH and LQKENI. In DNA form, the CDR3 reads TGTGCCAGCTCTCCAACGATGACAGGGAACGAGCAGTACTTC. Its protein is CASSPTMTGNEQYF.